This entry features one T cell receptor (beta chain) sequence. The repertoire was sequenced with immunoSEQ multiplex PCR; TCRdb's copy has only in-frame clones and lacks some. The sample contains approximately 100,000 clones, 90% to 95% of which appear only once. The data originate from a study of T cell changes during pregnancy in multiple sclerosis. The V end lost 6 bases, the J end lost 8 bases, and 11 bases lay between the germline ends. The CDR3 contains 12 residues. Per the germline V gene, CDR1 is SGHAT and CDR2 is FQDESV (reference sequence). This sequence originates from a female donor with multiple sclerosis, enrolled in a pregnancy study. Sequenced material: peripheral blood, taken in the second trimester of pregnancy. The chain couples TRBV11-1 to TRBJ2-1; a possible D gene is TRBD2 (6 bases). The chain's CDR3 is CASRMGGHEQFF. DNA of the CDR3: TGTGCCAGCAGGATGGGAGGCCATGAGCAGTTCTTC.